This T cell receptor beta chain was sequenced in a study of beta chain features in type 1 diabetes. The entirety of the isolated RNA underwent reverse transcription, so expressed TCRB transcripts were sequenced. The assay was immunoSEQ multiplex PCR, and TCRdb's table has in-frame clones only and misses some. The sample has hundreds of thousands of clones; 12% to 15% are singletons. Study-level points and caveats: HLA effects on TCRB rearrangement stayed unresolved here.

Trimming left V 0 bases short and J 7 bases short, with 15 bases between. CDR1 is MNHEY and CDR2 is SVGAGI in the germline V gene. This CDR3 comprises 15 residues. Turning to this clone: Its target is not known.

Blood was collected once per donor into heparin, averaging about 120 mL. V usage is TRBV6-5 and J usage is TRBJ1-1; possibly TRBD1 for D (6 bases). This sequence originates from a woman aged 40 to 50 in good health. Sequencing was carried out using naive CD4+ T cells from blood. The CDR3 loop is CASSYSVPGAVEAFF. The CDR3 nucleotides read TGTGCCAGCAGTTACTCGGTACCAGGGGCAGTTGAAGCTTTCTTT.